This TCR beta chain appears in the sequencing data of a study of blood T cell repertoires in COVID-19. Study information: Sites across the United States, Italy and Spain contributed samples from acute and convalescent COVID-19. The cDNA or gDNA used as material had been derived from T cells, B-cell-depleted T cells, or PBMCs.

Trimming pared 3 bases from V and 0 bases from J, leaving 17 bases between. The CDR3 loop spans 19 amino acids. Germline V gives CDR1 KGHDR, CDR2 SFDVKD. Study processing details: Researchers report that nucleated cell counts were estimated from reference gene primer amplification. The data were produced by immunoSEQ multiplex PCR, yet TCRdb's version contains in-frame clones alone and is incomplete. The V and J calls and clone size are taken from that table; D and trimming were inferred from the DNA. Among some 200,000 clones listed, 82% were seen once. The gene calls are TRBV24-1 and TRBJ2-6; TRBD1 might be the D (6 bases). Sequencing was performed on peripheral blood. The receptor comes from a human donor with acute or convalescent COVID-19. The donor label of this sample is uncertain. CDR3 region: CATSDPYRDYSSGANVLTF. The DNA for the CDR3 is TGTGCCACCAGTGATCCATACAGGGATTATAGCTCTGGGGCCAACGTCCTGACTTTC.